The entry that follows covers one T cell receptor beta chain sequence. Antigen unknown. Trimming pared 7 bases from V and 2 bases from J, leaving 14 bases between. The CDR3 totals 13 residues. Germline assignment: CDR1 SQVTM and CDR2 ANQGSEA. The sample belongs to a study of OX40 agonist ivuxolimab in advanced cancers. As for the study in general: An agonistic human IgG2 monoclonal antibody against OX40 (CD134) was given. Patients got intravenous ivuxolimab at 0.01 to 10 mg/kg every 2 weeks.

The study's findings and limits: The antigen specificity of the peripheral T cells (those that were expanded) was not determined. The average count of expanded clones was higher among CD8+ T cells than among CD4+.

TCRdb keeps only in-frame clones here, not all; method: immunoSEQ multiplex PCR. Counted here are fewer than 85,000 clones, 80% occurring once; the ten biggest clones make up around 8%. The sample here was CD4+ or CD8+ T cells sorted from blood, taken in a trial of the OX40 agonist ivuxolimab. The chain carries TRBV29-1 and TRBJ2-5; D might be TRBD2 (6 bases). This clonotype was obtained from an adult with an advanced solid tumor such as melanoma, head and neck, liver or kidney cancer. CDR3 amino acids: CSAERGLQETQYF. CDR3 in DNA: TGCAGCGCCGAAAGGGGACTTCAAGAGACCCAGTACTTC. Using reference TRBV29-1 and TRBJ2-5 for the parts outside the CDR3, the full variable domain is SAVISQKPSRDICQRGTSLTIQCQVDSQVTMMFWYRQQPGQSLTLIATANQGSEATYESGFVIDKFPISRPNLTFSTLTVSNMSPEDSSIYLCSAERGLQETQYFGPGTRLLVL.